Sequencing of this T cell receptor (beta chain) was carried out in a study of human T cells and chemical hapten exposure. For the study at large: Sensitization employed 2% DPC on approximately 2 cm by approximately 2 cm of upper inner arm skin.

Sample time point: patch test 1, 2 weeks after DPC sensitization. Treatment here: therapeutic diphenylcyclopropenone sensitization with weekly scalp DPC. This clonotype was counted at least ten times. CDR1 is SEHNR, CDR2 FQNEAQ, per germline (reference sequence). Trimming removed 9 bases at V and 5 bases at J, with 18 bases between. This CDR3 comprises 14 residues. TCRdb itself ran the RACE reads through MiXCR, one entry per CDR3 protein. The sample lists some 110,000 distinct CDR3 sequences; 9.5% to 13% were seen once. The sequencing used whole blood, collected in connection with sensitization to the hapten diphenylcyclopropenone (DPC). The V gene is TRBV7-9, the J gene TRBJ2-3; D is perhaps TRBD2 (6 bases). The sequence derives from a woman aged 50 to 65 with alopecia areata. Some clones in this sample may be carry-over from other donors' samples. The CDR3 bases are TGTGCCAGTTCGAAGTTGGAGGGAGGAGATACGCAGTATTTT. The encoded protein is CASSKLEGGDTQYF.